A selection of T cell receptor beta chains follows, all from one sample in a study of cytomegalovirus exposure and HLA in healthy donors. Sequencing was performed with immunoSEQ multiplex PCR; in TCRdb, only in-frame clones are kept and a portion is missing. The top ten hold under 0.9% of the sample, which has 200,000 or so clones, 75% to 85% seen once. The sequenced sample was PBMCs. These receptors all stem from a woman between 18 and 29 years old in good health and CMV-seronegative. CDR3s leave out the opening cysteine and the closing phenylalanine or tryptophan.

v_gene: TRBV7-3
j_gene: TRBJ1-2
CDR3aa: ASSVIQGAGGYT

v_gene: TRBV9
j_gene: TRBJ2-3
CDR3aa: ASSPDLSGTDTQY

v_gene: TRBV5-1
j_gene: TRBJ2-7
CDR3aa: ASSLGGVTYEQY

v_gene: TRBV2
j_gene: TRBJ1-2
CDR3aa: ASSVLVGSRGYT

v_gene: TRBV21-1
j_gene: TRBJ1-3
CDR3aa: ASSKKHRLSGNTIY

v_gene: TRBV2
j_gene: TRBJ2-7
CDR3aa: AIATGTVYEQY

v_gene: TRBV27
j_gene: TRBJ2-7
CDR3aa: ASSLGQGIYEQY

v_gene: TRBV29-1
j_gene: TRBJ1-3
CDR3aa: SAAGPLNTIY

v_gene: TRBV6-1
j_gene: TRBJ2-3
CDR3aa: ASSERDLGLHTDTQY

v_gene: TRBV7-2
j_gene: TRBJ2-3
CDR3aa: ASSFDTLGNTQY

v_gene: TRBV27
j_gene: TRBJ2-3
CDR3aa: ASRQGFRTDTQY

v_gene: TRBV27
j_gene: TRBJ1-2
CDR3aa: ASSSLQMGQGAHGYT

v_gene: TRBV19
j_gene: TRBJ1-5
CDR3aa: ASSILEYSNQPQH

v_gene: TRBV5-6
j_gene: TRBJ2-7
CDR3aa: ASIPVTGTETYEQY

v_gene: TRBV30
j_gene: TRBJ2-5
CDR3aa: AWKKAGASETQY

v_gene: TRBV7-8
j_gene: TRBJ1-3
CDR3aa: ASTRGGSSFGNTIY

v_gene: TRBV7-2
j_gene: TRBJ2-1
CDR3aa: ASSLVASGTGEQF

v_gene: TRBV10-3
j_gene: TRBJ1-2
CDR3aa: AISESGGLPYGYT

v_gene: TRBV30
j_gene: TRBJ2-7
CDR3aa: AWSLFRTSGKETYEQY

v_gene: TRBV2
j_gene: TRBJ2-3
CDR3aa: ASILSELGSDTQY

v_gene: TRBV5-1
j_gene: TRBJ2-3
CDR3aa: ASSRRGGNIDTQY

v_gene: TRBV30
j_gene: TRBJ2-5
CDR3aa: AGNTGVGETQY

v_gene: TRBV2
j_gene: TRBJ2-5
CDR3aa: ASRSRLAEETQY

v_gene: TRBV27
j_gene: TRBJ2-4
CDR3aa: ASSSTPQGDIQY

v_gene: TRBV14
j_gene: TRBJ1-2
CDR3aa: ASSQVSDFYGYT

v_gene: TRBV28
j_gene: TRBJ1-5
CDR3aa: ASSSPTGIRNQPQH

v_gene: TRBV2
j_gene: NA
CDR3aa: ASSGANLAYEQY

v_gene: TRBV28
j_gene: TRBJ1-1
CDR3aa: ASRPGQMNTEAF

v_gene: TRBV19
j_gene: TRBJ2-7
CDR3aa: ASRAAAAGEQY

v_gene: TRBV27
j_gene: TRBJ2-5
CDR3aa: ASSLGASGMETQY

v_gene: TRBV6-9
j_gene: TRBJ2-5
CDR3aa: ASSYPVAGGWQTQY

v_gene: TRBV2
j_gene: TRBJ2-7
CDR3aa: ASTLLAGASEQC

v_gene: TRBV7-7
j_gene: TRBJ2-5
CDR3aa: ASSPTLERETQY

v_gene: TRBV5-5
j_gene: TRBJ2-7
CDR3aa: ASSSGLAGVREQY